The clone carrying this TCR beta chain was recorded many times. TCRdb fed the reads into MiXCR, producing one record per CDR3 protein. The profile shows over 450,000 distinct CDR3 sequences, approximately 10% of them singletons. CDR1 ENHRY and CDR2 SYGVKD come from the germline V gene. The CDR3 runs to 15 residues. V was pared by 2 bases and J by 4 bases, with 12 bases between. This entry is derived from a study of T cell repertoires in cytomegalovirus infection. The clonotype comes from a human donor in good health (CMV status not recorded). Some clones in this sample may be carry-over from other donors' samples. The chain joins TRBV10-3 to TRBJ1-5, with D hard to call. Sequenced: PBMCs. The CDR3 DNA reads as TGTGCCATCAGTGAGGGTCCGTCCCGGAATCAGCCCCAGCATTTT. Protein product: CAISEGPSRNQPQHF.